This T cell receptor (beta chain) was profiled in a study of radiation and T cells in renal cell carcinoma. Notes on the study in general: Top tumor clonotypes rose in blood 2 weeks post-radiation, then contracted.

This clone was recorded only once. Antigen: not known. The CDR3 runs to 16 residues. Germline-derived CDR1 and CDR2 are LNHDA and SQIVND (reference sequence). The V gene lost 3 bases and the J gene lost 7 bases, with 19 bases spanning the gap. Some clones are missing from TCRdb's copy, which holds only in-frame ones; the method was immunoSEQ multiplex PCR. The sample includes about 90,000 clones, around four fifths of them seen just once. This sample's time point: blood 4 weeks post-SBRT, at nephrectomy. Treatment noted: 15 Gy SBRT to primary tumor, nephrectomy 4 weeks later. Nephrectomy followed 15 Gy stereotactic body radiation by 4 weeks.

Sequencing was performed on blood, taken from a patient whose treatment included radiotherapy and nephrectomy. This receptor was obtained from a man in his fifties with renal cell carcinoma. This sequence joins TRBV19 and TRBJ1-5, with D perhaps TRBD1 (5 bases). Written as DNA, the CDR3 is TGTGCCAGTAGTATCATACGGGCCAGTACAGGCCAGCCCCAGCATTTT. Translating gives CASSIIRASTGQPQHF.